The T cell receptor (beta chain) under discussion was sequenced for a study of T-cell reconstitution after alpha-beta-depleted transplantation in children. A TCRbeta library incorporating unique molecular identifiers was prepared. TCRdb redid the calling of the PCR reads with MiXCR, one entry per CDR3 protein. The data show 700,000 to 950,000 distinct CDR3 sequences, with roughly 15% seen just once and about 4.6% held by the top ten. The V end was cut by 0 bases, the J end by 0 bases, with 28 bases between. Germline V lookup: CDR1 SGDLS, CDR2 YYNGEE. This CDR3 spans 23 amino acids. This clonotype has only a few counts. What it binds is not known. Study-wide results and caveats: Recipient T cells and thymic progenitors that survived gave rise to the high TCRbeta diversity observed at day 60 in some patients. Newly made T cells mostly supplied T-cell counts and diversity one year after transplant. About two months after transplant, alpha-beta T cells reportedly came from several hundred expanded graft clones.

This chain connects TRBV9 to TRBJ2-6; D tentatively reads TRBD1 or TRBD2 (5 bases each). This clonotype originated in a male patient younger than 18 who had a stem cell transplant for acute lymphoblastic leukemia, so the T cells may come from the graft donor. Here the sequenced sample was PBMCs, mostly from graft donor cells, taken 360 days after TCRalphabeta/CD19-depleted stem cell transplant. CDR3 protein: CASSVVRGERGRGVSSGANVLTF. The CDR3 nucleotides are TGTGCCAGCAGCGTAGTCCGGGGTGAGAGGGGAAGAGGGGTCTCCTCTGGGGCCAACGTCCTGACTTTC. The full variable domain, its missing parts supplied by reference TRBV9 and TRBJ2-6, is DSGVTQTPKHLITATGQRVTLRCSPRSGDLSVYWYQQSLDQGLQFLIQYYNGEERAKGNILERFSAQQFPDLHSELNLSSLELGDSALYFCASSVVRGERGRGVSSGANVLTFGAGSRLTVL.